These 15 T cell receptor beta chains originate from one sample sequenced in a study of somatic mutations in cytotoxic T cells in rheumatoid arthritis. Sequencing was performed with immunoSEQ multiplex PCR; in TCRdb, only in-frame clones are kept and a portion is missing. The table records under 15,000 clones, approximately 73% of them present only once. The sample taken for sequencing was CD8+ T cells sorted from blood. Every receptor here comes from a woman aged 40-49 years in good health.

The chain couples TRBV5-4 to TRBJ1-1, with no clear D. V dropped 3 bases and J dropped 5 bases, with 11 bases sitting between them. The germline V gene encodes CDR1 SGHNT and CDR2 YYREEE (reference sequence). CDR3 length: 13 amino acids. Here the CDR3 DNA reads TGTGCCAGCAGCTCCGCGGGGAGGACTGAAGCTTTCTTT. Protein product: CASSSAGRTEAFF.

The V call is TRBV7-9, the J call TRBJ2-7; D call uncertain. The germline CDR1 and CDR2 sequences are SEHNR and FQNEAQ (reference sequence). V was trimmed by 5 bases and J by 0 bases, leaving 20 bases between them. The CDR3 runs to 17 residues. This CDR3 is CASSPGPPKVSSYEQYF. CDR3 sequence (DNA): TGTGCCAGCAGCCCGGGCCCCCCTAAGGTTTCCTCCTACGAGCAGTACTTC. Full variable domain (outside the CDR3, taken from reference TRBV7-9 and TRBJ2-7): DTGVSQNPRHKITKRGQNVTFRCDPISEHNRLYWYRQTLGQGPEFLTYFQNEAQLEKSRLLSDRFSAERPKGSFSTLEIQRTEQGDSAMYLCASSPGPPKVSSYEQYFGPGTRLTVT.

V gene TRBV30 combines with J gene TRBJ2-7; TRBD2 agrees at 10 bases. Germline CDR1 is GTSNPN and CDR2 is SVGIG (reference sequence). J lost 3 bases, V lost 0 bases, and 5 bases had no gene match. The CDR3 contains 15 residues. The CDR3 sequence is CAWSVSSGSIYEQYF. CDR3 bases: TGTGCCTGGAGTGTGTCTAGCGGGAGTATCTACGAGCAGTACTTC.

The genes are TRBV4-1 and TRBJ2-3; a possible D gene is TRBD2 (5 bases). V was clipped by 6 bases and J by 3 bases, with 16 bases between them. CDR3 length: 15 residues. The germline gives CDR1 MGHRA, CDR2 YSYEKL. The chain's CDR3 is CASREGVAATDTQYF. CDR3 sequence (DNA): TGCGCCAGCAGAGAGGGAGTGGCAGCAACAGATACGCAGTATTTT.

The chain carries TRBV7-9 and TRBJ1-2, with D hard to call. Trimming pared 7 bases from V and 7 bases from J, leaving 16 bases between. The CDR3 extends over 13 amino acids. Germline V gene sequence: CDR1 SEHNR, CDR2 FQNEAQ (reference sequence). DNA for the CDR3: TGTGCCAGCAAGGTGGGGATTGATGTTGGCTACACCTTC. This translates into CASKVGIDVGYTF.

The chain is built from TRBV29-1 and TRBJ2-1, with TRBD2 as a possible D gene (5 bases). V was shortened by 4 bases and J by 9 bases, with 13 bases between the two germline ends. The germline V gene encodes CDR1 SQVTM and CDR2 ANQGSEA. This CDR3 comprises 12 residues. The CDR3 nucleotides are TGCAGCGTTGGGGCGGAGCGGATTGAGCAGTTCTTC. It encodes CSVGAERIEQFF.

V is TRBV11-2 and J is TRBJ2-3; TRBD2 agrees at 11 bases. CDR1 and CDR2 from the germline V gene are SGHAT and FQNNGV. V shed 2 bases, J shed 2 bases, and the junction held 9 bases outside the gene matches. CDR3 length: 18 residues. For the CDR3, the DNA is TGTGCCAGCAGCTTACGTCGGCTAGCGGGGGGCTCCACAGATACGCAGTATTTT. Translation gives CASSLRRLAGGSTDTQYF.

The CDR3 spells CASSLVGDGQPQHF. CDR3 in DNA: TGTGCCAGCAGCTTGGTAGGGGATGGTCAGCCCCAGCATTTT. This chain uses TRBV7-9 with TRBJ1-5; D perhaps matches TRBD1 (5 bases). The CDR3 contains 14 residues. The ends were cut back, 3 bases at V and 6 bases at J, with 12 bases in the middle. Germline V gene lookup returns CDR1 SEHNR and CDR2 FQNEAQ (reference sequence).

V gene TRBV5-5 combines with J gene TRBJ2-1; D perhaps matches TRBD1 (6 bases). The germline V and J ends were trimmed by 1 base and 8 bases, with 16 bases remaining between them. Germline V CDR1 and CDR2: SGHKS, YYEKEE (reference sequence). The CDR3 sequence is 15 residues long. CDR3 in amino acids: CASSLTADRFHEQFF. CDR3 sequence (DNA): TGTGCCAGCAGCTTGACCGCCGACAGGTTCCATGAGCAGTTCTTC.

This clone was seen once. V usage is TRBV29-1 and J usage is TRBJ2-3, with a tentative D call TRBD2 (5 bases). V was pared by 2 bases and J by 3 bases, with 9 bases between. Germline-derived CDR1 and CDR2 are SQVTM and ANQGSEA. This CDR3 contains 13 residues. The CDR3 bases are TGCAGCGTTGAACGGGGTGAAACAGATACGCAGTATTTT. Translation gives CSVERGETDTQYF.

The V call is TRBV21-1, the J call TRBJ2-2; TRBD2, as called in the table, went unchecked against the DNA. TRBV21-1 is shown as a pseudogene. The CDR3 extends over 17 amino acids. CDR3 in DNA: TGTGCCAGCGTCCTACTTCTAGCGGGAGGGAACACCGGGGAGCTGTTTTTT. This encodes CASVLLLAGGNTGELFF.

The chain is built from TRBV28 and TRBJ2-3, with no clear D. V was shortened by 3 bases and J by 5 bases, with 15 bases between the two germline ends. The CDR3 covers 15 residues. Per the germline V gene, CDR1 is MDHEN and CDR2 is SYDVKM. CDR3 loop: CASSFEVSAGDTQYF. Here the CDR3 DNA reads TGTGCCAGCAGTTTTGAGGTCTCGGCCGGAGATACGCAGTATTTT.

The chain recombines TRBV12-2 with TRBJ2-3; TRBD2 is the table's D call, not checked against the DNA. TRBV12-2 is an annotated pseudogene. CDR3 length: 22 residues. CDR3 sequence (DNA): TGTGCAAGTCGCTTAGCGCTATGTCTAGCGGGAGGGCCCCCGGTGGGCACAGATACGCAGTATTTT. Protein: CASRLALCLAGGPPVGTDTQYF.

The CDR3 coding sequence is TGTGCCAGCTTCGACGGGAAGTCGCAGTACTTC. Encoded protein: CASFDGKSQYF. This chain uses TRBV18 with TRBJ2-7; the D gene is possibly TRBD2 (5 bases). Germline lookup yields CDR1 KGHSH and CDR2 LQKENI. V was trimmed by 7 bases and J by 9 bases, leaving 13 bases between them. This CDR3 contains 11 residues.

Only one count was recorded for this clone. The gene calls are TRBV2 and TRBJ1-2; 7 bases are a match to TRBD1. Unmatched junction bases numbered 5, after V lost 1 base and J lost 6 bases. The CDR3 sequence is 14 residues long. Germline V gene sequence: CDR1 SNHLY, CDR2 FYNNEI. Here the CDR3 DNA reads TGTGCCAGCAGTGAAGTACCAGGGGGTAATGGCTACACCTTC. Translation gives CASSEVPGGNGYTF.